Included here is one T cell receptor beta chain sequence, with context. What it binds is unknown. Treatment: over 15 received Ad26.COV2.S at low or high dose, single or two shots; about 5 received placebo; per-sample allocation not given. The samples date from day 63 after the first vaccine or placebo injection. The record originates from a study of Ad26.COV2.S vaccination and SARS-CoV-2 variants. Assay used: immunoSEQ multiplex PCR; TCRdb lists only in-frame clones, some missing. The sample holds over 200,000 clones; approximately 87% are singletons and the top ten take about 10%. Overall study findings and caveats: Vaccine recipients had higher spike-specific TCR breadth than placebo recipients. The TCR breadth and depth analyses may have produced an underestimate of total T cell responses.

Trimming removed 3 bases from V and 3 bases from J, with 3 bases in between. This CDR3 is built from 12 residues. Sequencing was performed on peripheral blood, taken in a trial of Ad26.COV2.S vaccine versus placebo. The chain combines TRBV12-3 or TRBV12-4 with TRBJ1-5; D uncertain. The TCR was taken from a person aged 18 to 59 who received the Ad26.COV2.S COVID-19 vaccine or a placebo. CDR3 nucleotides: TGTGCCAGCAGTTTGTACAATCAGCCCCAGCATTTT. It yields the protein CASSLYNQPQHF.